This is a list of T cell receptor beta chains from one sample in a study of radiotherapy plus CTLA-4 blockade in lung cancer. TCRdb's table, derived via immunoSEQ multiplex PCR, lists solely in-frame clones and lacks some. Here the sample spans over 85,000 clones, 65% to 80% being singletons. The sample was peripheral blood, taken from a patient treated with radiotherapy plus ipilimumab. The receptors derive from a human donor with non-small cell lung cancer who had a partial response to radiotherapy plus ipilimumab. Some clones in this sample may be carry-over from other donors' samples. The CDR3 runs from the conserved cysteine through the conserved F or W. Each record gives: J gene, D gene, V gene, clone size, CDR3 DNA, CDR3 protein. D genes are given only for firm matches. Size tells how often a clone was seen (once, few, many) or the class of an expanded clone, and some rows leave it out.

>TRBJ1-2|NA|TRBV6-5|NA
TGTGCCAGCAGTTATAGACAGATTGGCTATGGCTACACCTTC
CASSYRQIGYGYTF
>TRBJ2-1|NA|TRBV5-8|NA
TGTGCCAGCAGCCGGACAAAGTCCATCTCCTACAATGAGCAGTTCTTC
CASSRTKSISYNEQFF
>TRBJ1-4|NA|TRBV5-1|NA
TGCGCCAGCAGCTTGGCCTTAGGGAGTGAAAAACTGTTTTTT
CASSLALGSEKLFF
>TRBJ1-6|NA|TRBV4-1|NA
TGCGCCAGCAGCCAAGACCCCCCAGACGGGTCCAGCTCCTATAATTCACCCCTCCACTTT
CASSQDPPDGSSSYNSPLHF
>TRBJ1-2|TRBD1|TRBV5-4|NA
TGTGCCAGCAGCTCGTTTACCGGGACAGGGGTCGGCTACACCTTC
CASSSFTGTGVGYTF
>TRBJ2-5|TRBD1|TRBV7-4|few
TGTGCCAGCAGCCGGGGAAAACGACAGGGGGCGGGGGGAGAGACCCAGTACTTC
CASSRGKRQGAGGETQYF
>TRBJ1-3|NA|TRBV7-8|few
TGTGCCAGCAGCAAACAGACGGGGATCCGCGGAAACACCATATATTTT
CASSKQTGIRGNTIYF
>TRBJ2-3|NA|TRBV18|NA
TGTGCCAGCTCACCAGAGGGGGGGAGCACAGATACGCAGTATTTT
CASSPEGGSTDTQYF
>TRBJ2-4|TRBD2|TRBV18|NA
TGTGCCAGCTCACCACCGTCCGGGGGGTTGTCCAAAAACATTCAGTACTTC
CASSPPSGGLSKNIQYF
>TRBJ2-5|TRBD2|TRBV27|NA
TGTGCCAGCAGCCAATACCCCACTTCGGGTAGCGGGGGGGCCGTATACGAGACCCAGTACTTC
CASSQYPTSGSGGAVYETQYF
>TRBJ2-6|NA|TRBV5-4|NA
TGTGCCAGCAGCTCCCGGGGGGGGGCCAACGTCCTGACTTTC
CASSSRGGANVLTF
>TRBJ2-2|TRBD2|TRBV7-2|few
TGTGCCAGCAGCCACTCCCTAGCGGGGGCCAACACCGGGGAGCTGTTTTTT
CASSHSLAGANTGELFF
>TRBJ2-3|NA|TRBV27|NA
TGTGCCAGCAGTTTGAAGGCTACTAGGAACACAGATACGCAGTATTTT
CASSLKATRNTDTQYF
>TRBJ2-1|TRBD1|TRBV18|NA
TGTGCCAGCTCACCAGGAAGGACAGGGAACTACAATGAGCAGTTCTTC
CASSPGRTGNYNEQFF